This entry concerns a single T cell receptor (beta chain). The antigen is undetermined. CDR1 and CDR2 (germline): MNHEY, SMNVEV (reference sequence). V lost 4 bases and J lost 11, with 18 bases in between. This CDR3 comprises 14 residues. The data stem from a study of OX40 agonist ivuxolimab in advanced cancers. Broader study findings: Some of the nonresponding patients also showed low levels of normalized T-cell clonal expansion.

This table comes from immunoSEQ multiplex PCR, and its TCRdb copy is limited to in-frame clones, with some not included. This sample has some 40,000 clones; around 90% occur once, and the top ten carry approximately 28%. This rearrangement joins TRBV27 to TRBJ2-1; perhaps TRBD1 as D (6 bases). This TCR came from an adult with an advanced solid tumor such as melanoma, head and neck, liver or kidney cancer. Sample: CD4+ or CD8+ T cells sorted from blood, taken in a trial of the OX40 agonist ivuxolimab. The CDR3 loop is CASSSQDSLMKQFF. In DNA, the CDR3 is TGTGCCAGCAGTTCCCAGGACAGCCTAATGAAGCAGTTCTTC.